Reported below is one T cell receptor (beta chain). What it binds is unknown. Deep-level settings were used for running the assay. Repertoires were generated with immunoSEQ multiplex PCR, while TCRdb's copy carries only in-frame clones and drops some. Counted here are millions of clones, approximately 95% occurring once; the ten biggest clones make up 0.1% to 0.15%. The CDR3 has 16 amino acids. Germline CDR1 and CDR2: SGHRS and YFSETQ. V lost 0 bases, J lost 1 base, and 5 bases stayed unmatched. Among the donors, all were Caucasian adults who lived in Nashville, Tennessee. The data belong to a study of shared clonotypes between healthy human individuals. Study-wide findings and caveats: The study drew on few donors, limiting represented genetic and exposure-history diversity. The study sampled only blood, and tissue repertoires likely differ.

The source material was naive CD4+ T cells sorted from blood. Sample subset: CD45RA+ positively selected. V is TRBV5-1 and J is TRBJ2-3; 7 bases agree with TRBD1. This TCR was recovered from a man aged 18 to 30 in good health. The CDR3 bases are TGCGCCAGCAGCTTGGGGGCCGGGACAGGCACAGATACGCAGTATTTT. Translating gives CASSLGAGTGTDTQYF.